This T cell receptor beta chain was identified during a study of blood T cell repertoires in COVID-19. Study-level background: Samples of COVID-19 (acute and convalescent) were obtained from the United States, Italy and Spain. The cDNA or gDNA used as material had been derived from T cells, B-cell-depleted T cells, or PBMCs.

This clone was seen a handful of times. Authors' methods: Nucleated cell number was recorded as an estimate derived from reference gene primer amplification. Method: immunoSEQ multiplex PCR; TCRdb's copy keeps in-frame clones and lacks some. V and J calls and clone size come straight from that table; D and trimming were deduced from the DNA. The table lists about 120,000 clones, approximately 83% of them singletons. The germline gives CDR1 LGHDT, CDR2 YNNKEL (reference sequence). The CDR3 is made up of 15 amino acids. V was cut by 0 bases and J by 5 bases, with 11 bases left in between. The TCR was taken from an older man with active or convalescent COVID-19. This sequence joins TRBV3-1 (or the pseudogene TRBV3-2) and TRBJ2-1; D perhaps matches TRBD1 (5 bases). The sequenced sample was peripheral blood. The CDR3 is CASSQDQGPHNEQFF. The CDR3 bases are TGTGCCAGCAGCCAAGATCAGGGCCCACACAATGAGCAGTTCTTC.